This T cell receptor (beta chain) comes out of a study of cytomegalovirus exposure and HLA in healthy donors. Study-wide points: Roughly uniform depth of sequencing across donors was assumed in presence/absence analyses. Accurate prediction of HLA-A and HLA-B alleles (for most subjects) was reportedly achieved from TCR beta sequences.

Note on this clone: Its specificity is unknown.

CDR3 size: 15 residues. From germline, CDR1 is SGHTA and CDR2 FQGNSA. V lost 0 bases, J lost 14 bases, and 20 bases lay in between. The PCR employed 60 Vbeta primers together with 13 Jbeta primers. Clones were sequenced by immunoSEQ multiplex PCR, and TCRdb holds only the in-frame ones, with some missing. The sample has about 200,000 clones, about 70% seen once. This receptor was taken from a man aged 35 to 55 in good health and CMV-seropositive. The sample comprised PBMCs. This chain uses TRBV7-2 with TRBJ2-1, with D possibly TRBD2 on 6 matching bases. CDR3 coding DNA: TGTGCCAGCAGCTTAGCGCTGGGAGCACCTGGGGGGAAGTTCTTC. This translates into CASSLALGAPGGKFF.